This TCR beta chain was recorded in a study of CD8 T cells in ankylosing spondylitis. The study, taken as a whole, reports: In ankylosing spondylitis blood, a motif of roughly eight highly homologous TCR beta variants appeared characteristic.

In regard to this clonotype: The antigen remains unidentified.

TCRdb passed the 5' RACE reads through MiXCR, listing each CDR3 protein once. Of roughly 700,000 distinct CDR3 sequences in the sample, around 19% were seen once. Trimming removed 2 bases from V and 7 bases from J, with 19 bases in between. There are 16 residues in the CDR3. Germline V gives CDR1 SNHLY, CDR2 FYNNEI. This receptor was identified in a male donor with ankylosing spondylitis. This sequence joins TRBV2 and TRBJ2-3; D may be TRBD2 (6 bases). The sequenced material came from blood, either unsorted or a sorted T cell fraction (not recorded which). This CDR3 reads CASSEPPGTEAYTQYF. The CDR3 DNA reads as TGTGCCAGCAGTGAACCCCCCGGGACTGAAGCGTATACGCAGTATTTT.